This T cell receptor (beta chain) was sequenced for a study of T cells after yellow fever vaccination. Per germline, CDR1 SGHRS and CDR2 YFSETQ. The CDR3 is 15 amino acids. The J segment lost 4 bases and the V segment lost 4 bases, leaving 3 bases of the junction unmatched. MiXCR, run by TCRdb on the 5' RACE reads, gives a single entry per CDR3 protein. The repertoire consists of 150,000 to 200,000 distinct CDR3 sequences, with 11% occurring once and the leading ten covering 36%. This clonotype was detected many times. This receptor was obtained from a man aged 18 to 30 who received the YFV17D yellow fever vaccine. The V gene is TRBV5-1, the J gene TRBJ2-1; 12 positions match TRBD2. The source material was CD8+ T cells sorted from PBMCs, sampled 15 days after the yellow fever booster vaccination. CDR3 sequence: CASSTSGGPYNEQFF. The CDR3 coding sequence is TGCGCCAGCAGCACTAGCGGGGGGCCATACAATGAGCAGTTCTTC.